The next 21 T cell receptor beta chains were all read from a single sample in a study of a mutant IDH1 vaccine in newly diagnosed glioma. Data came from immunoSEQ multiplex PCR; TCRdb stores just in-frame clones and leaves some out. In the table there are approximately 100,000 clones, roughly 86% of which are singletons. These TCRs' antigens remain unknown. Time point in this sample: week 47, end of study. Vaccination used 300 ug of mutant IDH1 20-mer peptide per dose, with topical imiquimod. The sequences come from PBMCs, collected from a glioma patient whose treatment included an IDH1 peptide vaccine. These TCRs come from a woman in her 50s with glioma.

Here the CDR3 reads CASSIGPLAGGVYEQYF. CDR3 bases: TGTGCCAGTAGTATAGGCCCCTTGGCGGGAGGAGTCTACGAGCAGTACTTC. The J gene is TRBJ2-7, the V gene TRBV19; 8 bases agree with TRBD2. The CDR3 consists of 17 residues. In germline, CDR1 is LNHDA, CDR2 SQIVND (reference sequence). Losses at the gene ends were 1 base for V and 3 bases for J; bases not matched to a gene: 11.

CDR3 region: CASTERLVGAYEQYF. DNA for the CDR3: TGTGCCAGCACCGAGAGGCTGGTTGGAGCGTACGAGCAGTACTTC. The chain uses TRBV6-4 and TRBJ2-7; D unclear. The CDR3 has 15 residues. Trimming shortened V by 7 bases and J by 4 bases, and 20 bases separated the two germline ends. CDR1 is MRHNA and CDR2 is SNTAGT in the germline V gene.

J is TRBJ1-1 and V is TRBV28, with D possibly matching TRBD1 (6 bases). Trimming pared 10 bases from V and 0 bases from J, leaving 12 bases between. This CDR3 has 13 amino acids. CDR1 and CDR2 from the germline V gene are MDHEN and SYDVKM. CDR3 sequence reads: CATTDRLNTEAFF. DNA for the CDR3: TGTGCCACCACGGACAGATTGAACACTGAAGCTTTCTTT.

About this clone itself: This specimen includes other DNA sequences encoding the same CDR3. The rearrangement uses TRBV7-2 and TRBJ2-1; 11 bases are a match to TRBD2. The CDR3 is 16 residues long. V lost 1 base to trimming and J lost 4 bases; unmatched junction nucleotides: 3. CDR1 is SGHTA, CDR2 FQGNSA, per germline. This chain's CDR3 is CASSLEGTSGYNEQFF. The CDR3 DNA follows: TGTGCCAGCAGCTTAGAAGGGACTAGCGGATACAATGAGCAGTTCTTC.

V and J are TRBV7-9 and TRBJ2-2; a weak D match, TRBD1 (6 bases). The CDR3 has 15 amino acids. Germline loops: CDR1 SEHNR, CDR2 FQNEAQ (reference sequence). V dropped 4 bases and J dropped 9 bases, with 18 bases sitting between them. The DNA of the CDR3 is TGTGCCAGCAGCTCAACAAGGACAGTTGCACGGGAGCTGTTTTTT. Amino acids: CASSSTRTVARELFF.

This clone was observed a single time. The chain employs TRBV4-1 and TRBJ2-7, with 14 bases matching TRBD2. V shed 5 bases, J shed 3 bases, and the junction held 3 bases outside the gene matches. Germline assignment: CDR1 MGHRA and CDR2 YSYEKL. This CDR3 is 15 amino acids long. The CDR3 spells CASSDGLAGGYEQYF. CDR3 DNA sequence: TGCGCCAGCAGCGACGGACTAGCGGGAGGCTACGAGCAGTACTTC.

The chain joins TRBV29-1 to TRBJ1-2, with 8 bases identical to TRBD1. Germline V gene data show CDR1 as SQVTM and CDR2 as ANQGSEA. Trimming at V came to 7 bases and at J to 7 bases, leaving 8 bases not matched to a gene. The length of the CDR3 is 12 residues. The CDR3 sequence: CSAYDRGGGYTF. CDR3 DNA sequence: TGCAGCGCCTACGACAGGGGTGGTGGCTACACCTTC. Looking up the rest from reference TRBV29-1 and TRBJ1-2 gives the full variable domain: SAVISQKPSRDICQRGTSLTIQCQVDSQVTMMFWYRQQPGQSLTLIATANQGSEATYESGFVIDKFPISRPNLTFSTLTVSNMSPEDSSIYLCSAYDRGGGYTFGSGTRLTVV.

This CDR3 reads CASSRTSGSNEQFF. CDR3 nucleotides: TGTGCCAGCAGTCGGACTAGCGGGAGCAATGAGCAGTTCTTC. This chain uses TRBV6-5 with TRBJ2-1; 13 nucleotides align to TRBD2. The CDR3 contains 14 residues. Germline V gene sequence: CDR1 MNHEY, CDR2 SVGAGI. With 5 bases clipped from V and 6 bases from J, the junction kept 1 base outside the gene matches.

The chain has TRBV21-1 and TRBJ1-4. TRBV21-1 corresponds to a pseudogene. The CDR3 has 18 residues. The CDR3 nucleotides are TGTGCCAGCAGCAACTGCTGGGGGGGGCCGGCTCATAATGAAAAACTGTTTTTT. It is translated as CASSNCWGGPAHNEKLFF.

This chain joins TRBV28 and TRBJ2-7; possible D gene TRBD2, 6 bases. Between the trimmed V and J ends, which lost 6 bases and 0 bases, there was a span of 9 bases. The germline CDR1 and CDR2 sequences are MDHEN and SYDVKM. CDR3 length equals 13 residues. The CDR3 region has the DNA TGTGCCAGCAGACGGAGGGACTCCTACGAGCAGTACTTC. This gives the protein CASRRRDSYEQYF.

This clone was counted a single time. At one of its ends the junction is not consistent with the germline gene, which may arise from a read error. The sample carries other DNA sequences with the same CDR3. The chain joins TRBV7-7 to TRBJ2-5, with 7 nucleotides matching TRBD1. Germline V gene sequence: CDR1 SSHAT, CDR2 FNYEAQ (reference sequence). This CDR3 spans 13 amino acids. The CDR3 loop reads CASSLGTEETQYF. The CDR3 DNA sequence: TGTGCTAGCAGCTTGGGGACAGAAGAGACCCAGTACTTC.

CDR3 protein: CASSHRGYVSYEQYF. The CDR3 coding sequence is TGTGCCAGCAGCCACAGGGGTTATGTTTCCTACGAGCAGTACTTC. This chain links TRBV5-6 with TRBJ2-7, with 7 bases matching TRBD1. V dropped 4 bases and J dropped 1; count of bases not matched to a gene: 8. CDR3 length: 15 residues. The V gene's germline CDR1 is SGHDT and CDR2 YYEEEE.

This clone was detected only once. This chain uses TRBV5-1 with TRBJ2-1; 9 bases align to TRBD2. J was trimmed by 5 bases and V by 4 bases; bases with no gene match: 4. CDR3 length equals 14 residues. Germline CDR1 SGHRS, CDR2 YFSETQ. CDR3 region: CASSRTSANNEQFF. In nucleotides, the CDR3 is TGCGCCAGCAGCAGGACTAGCGCAAACAATGAGCAGTTCTTC.

This sequence joins TRBV10-3 and TRBJ2-7, with D possibly being TRBD2 (5 bases). V shed 0 bases and J shed 3 bases, with 18 bases lying between them. The CDR3 is 17 residues long. Germline CDR1 and CDR2: ENHRY and SYGVKD. CDR3 region: CAISESRRQVAGYEQYF. CDR3 sequence (DNA): TGTGCCATCAGTGAGTCTCGGCGGCAAGTCGCGGGCTACGAGCAGTACTTC.

V is TRBV9 and J is TRBJ2-3; D unclear. Germline CDR1 and CDR2: SGDLS and YYNGEE. The V end lost 0 bases, the J end lost 7 bases, and 12 bases lay between the germline ends. The CDR3 has 14 amino acids. CDR3 loop: CASSVGVGPYTQYF. CDR3 nucleotides: TGTGCCAGCAGCGTAGGAGTAGGGCCATATACGCAGTATTTT.

The V and J genes are TRBV2 and TRBJ2-7; D may be TRBD2 (6 bases). CDR1 is SNHLY, CDR2 FYNNEI, per germline. This CDR3 comprises 13 residues. V was cut by 7 bases and J by 0 bases, with 10 bases left in between. The DNA for the CDR3 is TGTGCCAGCAACCGGGACTTCTCCTACGAGCAGTACTTC. Translation: CASNRDFSYEQYF.

The chain combines TRBV19 with TRBJ2-1; 7 positions agree with TRBD2. Trimming removed 3 bases from V and 9 bases from J; junction bases left unmatched: 8. Germline-derived CDR1 and CDR2 are LNHDA and SQIVND (reference sequence). The CDR3 totals 14 residues. The CDR3, as DNA: TGTGCCAGTAGTATTAAGGGACTACTACGTGAGCAGTTCTTC. This gives the protein CASSIKGLLREQFF.

This chain connects TRBV14 to TRBJ2-5; 12 bases line up with TRBD2. J lost 5 bases, V lost 0 bases, and 10 bases had no gene match. This CDR3 region has 18 residues. Germline V CDR1 and CDR2: SGHDN, FVKESK. Written as DNA, the CDR3 is TGTGCCAGCAGCCAAGAGACTAGCGGGAGCTACCGAGTGGAGACCCAGTACTTC. Residues: CASSQETSGSYRVETQYF.

The J gene is TRBJ2-4, the V gene TRBV9, with 7 bases that match TRBD2. V was pared by 3 bases and J by 1 base, with 4 bases of the junction left unmatched. Germline values: CDR1 SGDLS, CDR2 YYNGEE. The CDR3 length is 15 residues. CDR3: CASSGEGLAKNIQYF. CDR3 in DNA: TGTGCCAGCAGCGGGGAGGGTTTGGCCAAAAACATTCAGTACTTC.

J is TRBJ2-7 and V is TRBV7-9, with 11 bases identical to TRBD2. V lost 5 bases, J lost 3 bases, and 6 bases stayed unmatched. The V gene's germline CDR1 is SEHNR and CDR2 FQNEAQ (reference sequence). CDR3 size: 15 residues. Here the CDR3 reads CASSTRLAGRYEQYF. The DNA of the CDR3 is TGTGCCAGCAGCACCAGACTAGCGGGACGCTACGAGCAGTACTTC. Combining the CDR3 with reference TRBV7-9 and TRBJ2-7 gives the whole variable domain DTGVSQNPRHKITKRGQNVTFRCDPISEHNRLYWYRQTLGQGPEFLTYFQNEAQLEKSRLLSDRFSAERPKGSFSTLEIQRTEQGDSAMYLCASSTRLAGRYEQYFGPGTRLTVT.

There are a few counts of this clone. The rearrangement uses TRBV4-1 and TRBJ1-5; D gene unclear. Trimming pared 6 bases from V and 7 bases from J, leaving 16 bases between. Germline CDR1 reads MGHRA; CDR2 reads YSYEKL. The CDR3 spans 14 residues. CDR3 DNA: TGCGCCAGCAGTAGGAATGGCCGTAGCCAGCCCCAGCATTTT. Protein product: CASSRNGRSQPQHF.